This TCR beta chain was captured in a study of blood T cell repertoires in COVID-19. Study-wide background: Italy, Spain and the United States were the sources of the convalescent and acute COVID-19 samples. T cells, B-cell-depleted T cells, or PBMCs supplied cDNA or gDNA.

Study processing details: It was from reference gene primer amplification that nucleated cell counts were estimated. Using immunoSEQ multiplex PCR, the repertoire was profiled, and TCRdb retains in-frame clones only, with some absent. Clone size and V and J calls were adopted from that table, with D and trimming inferred from the DNA. The sample contains roughly 110,000 clones, about 85% of which appear only once. With 4 bases removed from V and 2 bases from J, the gap between germline ends came to 12 bases. There are 15 residues in the CDR3. CDR1 is SGHVS and CDR2 is FQNEAQ in the germline V gene. The specimen sequenced was peripheral blood. J is TRBJ1-5 and V is TRBV7-8, with D perhaps TRBD1 (5 bases). This TCR was recovered from a man between 35 and 55 years old with acute or convalescent COVID-19. The CDR3 is CASSSRQGGNQPQHF. CDR3 bases: TGTGCCAGCAGCTCCCGGCAGGGTGGCAATCAGCCCCAGCATTTT.